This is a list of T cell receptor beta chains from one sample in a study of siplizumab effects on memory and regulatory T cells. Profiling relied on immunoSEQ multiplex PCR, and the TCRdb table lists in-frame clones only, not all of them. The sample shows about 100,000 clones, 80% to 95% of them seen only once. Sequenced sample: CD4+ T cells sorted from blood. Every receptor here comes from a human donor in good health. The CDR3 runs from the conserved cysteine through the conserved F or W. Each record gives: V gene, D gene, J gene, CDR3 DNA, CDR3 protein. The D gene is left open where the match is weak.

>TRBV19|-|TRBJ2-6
TGTGCCAGTAGTAAGGACCTAACAGCCAACGTCCTGACTTTC
CASSKDLTANVLTF
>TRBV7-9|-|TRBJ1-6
TGTGCCAGCAGCTTAGGGGCGGGGGGACCTCCTTCGGCCCTCCACTTT
CASSLGAGGPPSALHF
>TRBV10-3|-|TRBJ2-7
TGTGCCATCAGTGAGTCGTCAGGGACGGTCCCCTCCGAGCAGTACTTC
CAISESSGTVPSEQYF
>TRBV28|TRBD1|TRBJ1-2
TGTGCCAGCAGTACTACAGGGGGGGATCGGTATGGCTACACCTTC
CASSTTGGDRYGYTF
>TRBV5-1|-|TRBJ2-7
TGCGCCAGCAGCTTCGAGGGGCTCCCCTACGAGCAGTACTTC
CASSFEGLPYEQYF
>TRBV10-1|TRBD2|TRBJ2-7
TGCGCCAGCAGTGAGATGGGACTAGGCGAAAGTGAGCAGTACTTC
CASSEMGLGESEQYF
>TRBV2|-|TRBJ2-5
TGTGCCAGCAGTGCAGGGCCCCTAGCGTTGAAGACCCAGTACTTC
CASSAGPLALKTQYF
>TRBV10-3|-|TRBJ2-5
TGTGCCATCAGTGATTTTATATCGGAGACCCAGTACTTC
CAISDFISETQYF
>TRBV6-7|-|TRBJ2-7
TGTGCCAGCAGTTGCGACAGCAAACCCTACGAGCAGTACTTC
CASSCDSKPYEQYF
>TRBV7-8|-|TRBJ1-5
TGTGCCAGCAGCTTTGGGGACAACTATCAGCCCCAGCATTTT
CASSFGDNYQPQHF
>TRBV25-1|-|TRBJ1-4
TGTGCCAGCAGTGAAATTGCAACTAATGAAAAACTGTTTTTT
CASSEIATNEKLFF
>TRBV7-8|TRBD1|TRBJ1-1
TGTGCCAGCAGCTTGGACAGGGCGGACACTGAAGCTTTCTTT
CASSLDRADTEAFF